This TCR beta chain appears in the sequencing data of a study of blood T cell repertoires in COVID-19. Study-level background: The origin of the acute and convalescent COVID-19 samples was the United States, Italy and Spain. PBMCs, B-cell-depleted T cells, or T cells provided the cDNA or gDNA that made up the material.

Authors' methods: The assay estimated nucleated cells by amplifying reference gene primers. Sequenced by immunoSEQ multiplex PCR; TCRdb stores in-frame clones only, minus some. V, J and clone size are taken as reported in that table, and D and trimming were inferred from the DNA itself. Of 190,000 or so clones detected, approximately 87% appear once; the ten largest clones hold 0.7% to 0.9%. Germline lookup yields CDR1 MNHEY and CDR2 SVGEGT. The CDR3 is 15 amino acids. Trimming at V came to 4 bases and at J to 4 bases, leaving 10 bases not matched to a gene. The sequence was collected from a young woman who had recovered from COVID-19. The V call is TRBV6-2 or TRBV6-3, the J call TRBJ2-7; TRBD2 agrees at 7 bases. Sample: peripheral blood. CDR3 nucleotide sequence: TGTGCCAGCAGTTCCCCGGCGGGAGAAAGGTACGAGCAGTACGTC. Its translation: CASSSPAGERYEQYV.